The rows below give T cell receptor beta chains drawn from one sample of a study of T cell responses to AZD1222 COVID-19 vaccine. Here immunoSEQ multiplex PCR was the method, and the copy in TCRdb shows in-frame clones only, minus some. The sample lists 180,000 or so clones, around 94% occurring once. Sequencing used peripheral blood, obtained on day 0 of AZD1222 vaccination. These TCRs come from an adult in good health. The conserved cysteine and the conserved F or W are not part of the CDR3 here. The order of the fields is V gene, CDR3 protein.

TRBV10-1,ASSDTVSETQY
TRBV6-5,ASSPWTGGGELF
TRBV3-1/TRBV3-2,ASSRDSSVQF
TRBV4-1,ASSPGQSFSPLH
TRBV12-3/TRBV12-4,ASSRGQNYEQY
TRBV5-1,ASRGGQAGNTGELF
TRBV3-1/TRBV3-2,ASSQAGQGLGNSPLH
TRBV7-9,ASSLSEFNSPLH
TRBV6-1,ASSEYGTGGVWELF
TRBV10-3,AISGTSLLTEQF
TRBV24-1,ATSDLPDGYGYT
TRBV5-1,ASSGSAGETQY
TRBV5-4,ASSLFGARTEAF
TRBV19,ASSTPWGLAGEGVYEQY
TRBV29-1,SVFTSGVYNEQF
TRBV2,ASSGDGYT
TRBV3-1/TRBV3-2,ASSPPNTEAF
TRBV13,ASSLGENTEAF
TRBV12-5,ASAPTSGPYNEQF
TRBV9,ASSDGTRDPDEQY
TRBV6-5,ASSYTQADEKLF
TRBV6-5,ASSYSIGGMDEQY
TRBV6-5,ASRTGGDSEKLF
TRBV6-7,ASSTPLGAAQETQY
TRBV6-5,ASSYSIGDWDYGYT
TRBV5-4,ASSLVGGQGETQY
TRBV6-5,ANRLAGTGELF
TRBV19,ASSSAGGTGELF
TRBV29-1,SVQPALVRTEAF
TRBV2,ASRTSTDTQY
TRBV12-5,ASGLKEEGQETQY
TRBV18,ASSPPSGTGITGELF
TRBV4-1,ASSQGDRAYEQY
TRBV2,ARSTDRNTEAF
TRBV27,ASSSPVIPSEETQY
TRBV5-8,ASSRLAGGFVRGYT
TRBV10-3,AILGESGNTIY
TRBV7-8,ASRATASGANVLT
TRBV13,ASSLGGVGVGPHEQF
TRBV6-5,ASSTPRSSGNTIY
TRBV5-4,ASSFGREIYGYT